The sequence of this T cell receptor beta chain was determined in a study of T cell changes during pregnancy in multiple sclerosis. The data were produced by immunoSEQ multiplex PCR, yet TCRdb's version contains in-frame clones alone and is incomplete. The table has around 57,000 clones, roughly 87% seen once. Germline loops: CDR1 SEHNR, CDR2 FQNEAQ (reference sequence). V dropped 1 base and J dropped 6 bases, with 15 bases sitting between them. The CDR3 consists of 15 residues. Specimen: peripheral blood, collected in the first trimester of pregnancy. The chain is built from TRBV7-9 and TRBJ1-1, with unresolved D. This receptor was identified in a female donor with multiple sclerosis, enrolled in a pregnancy study. In DNA form, the CDR3 reads TGTGCCAGCAGCTTAGGCAGTGGCCTAACAGCTGAAGCTTTCTTT. Amino acids: CASSLGSGLTAEAFF.